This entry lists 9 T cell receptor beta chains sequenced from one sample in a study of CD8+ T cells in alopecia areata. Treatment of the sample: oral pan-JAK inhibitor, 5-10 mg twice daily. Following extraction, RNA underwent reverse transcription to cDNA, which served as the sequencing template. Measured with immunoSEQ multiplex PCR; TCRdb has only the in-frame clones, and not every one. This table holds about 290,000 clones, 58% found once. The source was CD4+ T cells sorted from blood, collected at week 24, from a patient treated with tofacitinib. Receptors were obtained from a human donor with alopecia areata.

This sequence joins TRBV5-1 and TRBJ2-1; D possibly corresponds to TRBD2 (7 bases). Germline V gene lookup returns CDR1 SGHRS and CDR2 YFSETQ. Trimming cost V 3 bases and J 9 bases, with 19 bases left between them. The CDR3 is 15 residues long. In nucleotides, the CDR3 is TGCGCCAGCAGCTCCCTCAGTTCGGGGGGCAGTGAGCAGTTCTTC. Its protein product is CASSSLSSGGSEQFF.

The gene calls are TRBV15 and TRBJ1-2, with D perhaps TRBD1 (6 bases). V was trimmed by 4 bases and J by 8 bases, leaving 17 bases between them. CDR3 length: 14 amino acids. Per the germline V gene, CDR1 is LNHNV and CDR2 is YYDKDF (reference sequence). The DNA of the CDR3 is TGTGCCACCAGCACCCCCGGGGGGGGCGAGGGCTACACCTTC. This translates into CATSTPGGGEGYTF.

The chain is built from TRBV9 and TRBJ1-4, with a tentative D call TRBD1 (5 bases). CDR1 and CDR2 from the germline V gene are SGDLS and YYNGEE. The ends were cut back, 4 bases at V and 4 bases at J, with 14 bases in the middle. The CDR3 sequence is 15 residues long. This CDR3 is CASSFLGRNNEKLFF. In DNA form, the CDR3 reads TGTGCCAGCAGCTTTCTGGGGCGGAATAATGAAAAACTGTTTTTT.

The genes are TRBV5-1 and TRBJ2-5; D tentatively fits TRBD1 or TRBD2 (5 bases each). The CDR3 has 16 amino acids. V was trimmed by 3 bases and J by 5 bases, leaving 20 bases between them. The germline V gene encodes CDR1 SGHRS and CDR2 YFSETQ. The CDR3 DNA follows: TGCGCCAGCAGCTCCCCACCCCAACGGGACCGGGAGACCCAGTACTTC. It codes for CASSSPPQRDRETQYF.

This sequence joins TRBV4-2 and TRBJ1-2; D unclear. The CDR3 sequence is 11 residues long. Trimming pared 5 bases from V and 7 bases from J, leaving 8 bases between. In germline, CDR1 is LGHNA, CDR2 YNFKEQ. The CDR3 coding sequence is TGTGCCAGCAGCTTCCGGAGTGGCTACACCTTC. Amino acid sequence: CASSFRSGYTF.

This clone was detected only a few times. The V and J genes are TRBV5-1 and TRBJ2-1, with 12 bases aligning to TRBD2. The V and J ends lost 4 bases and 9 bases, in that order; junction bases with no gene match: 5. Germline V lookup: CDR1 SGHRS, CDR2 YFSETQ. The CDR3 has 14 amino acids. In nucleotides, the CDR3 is TGCGCCAGCAGCCAGACTAGCGGGGGATCTGAGCAGTTCTTC. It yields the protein CASSQTSGGSEQFF.

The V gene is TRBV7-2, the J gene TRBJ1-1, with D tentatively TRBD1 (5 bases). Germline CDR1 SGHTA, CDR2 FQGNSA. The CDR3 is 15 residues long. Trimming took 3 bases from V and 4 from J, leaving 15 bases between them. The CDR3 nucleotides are TGTGCCAGCAGCTTGAGGGGCAGTGTATTCACTGAAGCTTTCTTT. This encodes CASSLRGSVFTEAFF. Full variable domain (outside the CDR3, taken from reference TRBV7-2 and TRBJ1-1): GAGVSQSPSNKVTEKGKDVELRCDPISGHTALYWYRQSLGQGLEFLIYFQGNSAPDKSGLPSDRFSAERTGGSVSTLTIQRTQQEDSAVYLCASSLRGSVFTEAFFGQGTRLTVV.

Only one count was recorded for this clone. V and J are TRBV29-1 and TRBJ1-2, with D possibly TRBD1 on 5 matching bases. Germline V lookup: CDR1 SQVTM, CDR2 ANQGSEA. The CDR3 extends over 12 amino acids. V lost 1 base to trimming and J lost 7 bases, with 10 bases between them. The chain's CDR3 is CSVEGQQGGYTF. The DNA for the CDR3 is TGCAGCGTTGAAGGACAGCAGGGTGGCTACACCTTC.

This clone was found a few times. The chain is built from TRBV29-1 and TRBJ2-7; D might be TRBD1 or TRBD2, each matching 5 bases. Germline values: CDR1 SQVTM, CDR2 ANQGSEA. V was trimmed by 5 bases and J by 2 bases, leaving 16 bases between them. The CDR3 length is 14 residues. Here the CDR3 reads CSVPGWGRPYEQYF. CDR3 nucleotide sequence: TGCAGCGTTCCGGGGTGGGGCAGACCCTACGAGCAGTACTTC.